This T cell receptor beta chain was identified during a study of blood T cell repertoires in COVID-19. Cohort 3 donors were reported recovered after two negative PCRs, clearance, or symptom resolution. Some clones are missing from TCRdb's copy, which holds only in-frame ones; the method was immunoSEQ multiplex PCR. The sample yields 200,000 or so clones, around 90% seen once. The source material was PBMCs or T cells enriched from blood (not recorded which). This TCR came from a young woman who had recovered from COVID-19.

The CDR3, as DNA: TGTGCCAGCAGGAAAGTACCGCCTACGAACACTGAAGCTTTCTTT. It is translated as CASRKVPPTNTEAFF. The J gene is TRBJ1-1, the V gene TRBV27, with D hard to call. The CDR3 extends over 15 amino acids. V lost 6 bases to trimming and J lost 1 base, with 15 bases between them. Germline lookup yields CDR1 MNHEY and CDR2 SMNVEV (reference sequence).